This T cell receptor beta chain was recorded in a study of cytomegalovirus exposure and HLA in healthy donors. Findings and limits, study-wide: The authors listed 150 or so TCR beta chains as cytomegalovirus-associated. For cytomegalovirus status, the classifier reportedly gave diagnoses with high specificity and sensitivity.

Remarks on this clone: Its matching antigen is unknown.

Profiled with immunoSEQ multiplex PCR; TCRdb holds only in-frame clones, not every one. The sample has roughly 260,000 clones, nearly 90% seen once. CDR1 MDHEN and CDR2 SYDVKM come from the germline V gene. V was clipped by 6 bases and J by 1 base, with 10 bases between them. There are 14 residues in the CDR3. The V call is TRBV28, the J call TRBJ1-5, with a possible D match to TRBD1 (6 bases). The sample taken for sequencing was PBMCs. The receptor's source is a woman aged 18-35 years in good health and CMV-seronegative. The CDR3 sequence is CASRSGQSNQPQHF. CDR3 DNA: TGTGCCAGCAGATCTGGACAGAGCAATCAGCCCCAGCATTTT. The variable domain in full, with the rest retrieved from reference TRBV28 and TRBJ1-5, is DVKVTQSSRYLVKRTGEKVFLECVQDMDHENMFWYRQDPGLGLRLIYFSYDVKMKEKGDIPEGYSVSREKKERFSLILESASTNQTSMYLCASRSGQSNQPQHFGDGTRLSIL.